This T cell receptor (beta chain) is from a study of cytomegalovirus exposure and HLA in healthy donors. This clone was seen a few times. In the PCR, 60 Vbeta and 13 Jbeta primers were used. Sequencing was performed with immunoSEQ multiplex PCR; in TCRdb, only in-frame clones are kept and a portion is missing. The sample shows 140,000 or so clones, around 80% of them seen only once. The germline CDR1 and CDR2 sequences are MNHNY and SVGAGI (reference sequence). After removal of 6 bases from V and 1 base from J, the junction contained 2 bases not matched to a gene. The CDR3 sequence is 14 residues long.

The receptor comes from a female donor in good health and CMV-seronegative. Material for sequencing was PBMCs. The chain has TRBV6-6 and TRBJ1-1, with 10 bases aligning to TRBD1. CDR3 sequence reads: CASRDRGGNTEAFF. In nucleotides, the CDR3 is TGTGCCAGCAGGGACAGGGGGGGGAACACTGAAGCTTTCTTT.